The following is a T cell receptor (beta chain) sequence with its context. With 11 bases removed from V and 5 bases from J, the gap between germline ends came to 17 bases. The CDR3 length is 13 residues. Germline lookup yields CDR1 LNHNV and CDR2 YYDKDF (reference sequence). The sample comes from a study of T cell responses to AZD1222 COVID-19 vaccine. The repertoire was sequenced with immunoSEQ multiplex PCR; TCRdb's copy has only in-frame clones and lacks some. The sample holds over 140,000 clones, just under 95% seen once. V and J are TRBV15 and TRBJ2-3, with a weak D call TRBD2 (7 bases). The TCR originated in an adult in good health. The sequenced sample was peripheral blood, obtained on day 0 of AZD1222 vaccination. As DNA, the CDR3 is TGTGCCTCCGCCCGGGGGGCAGAAGATACGCAGTATTTT. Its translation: CASARGAEDTQYF.